Below are 9 T cell receptor beta chains sequenced from a single sample in a study of identifying expanded T cells in peripheral blood. The table came from immunoSEQ multiplex PCR; TCRdb's copy has only in-frame clones and leaves some out. The sample contains fewer than 55,000 clones, 82% of which appear only once. Sequencing was carried out using blood. The receptors derive from a person aged 18-70 years in good health.

The V and J genes are TRBV6-1 and TRBJ2-3; TRBD2 matches 10 bases. The length of the CDR3 is 15 residues. Germline-derived CDR1 and CDR2 are MNHNS and SASEGT. J gave up 1 base and V 7 bases, and 5 bases lay outside the gene matches. CDR3 residues: CASTGLAVRTDTQYF. The CDR3 DNA follows: TGTGCCAGCACCGGACTAGCGGTTCGCACAGATACGCAGTATTTT.

This chain uses TRBV5-1 with TRBJ1-1; D unresolved. This CDR3 region has 14 residues. Trimming pared 0 bases from V and 1 base from J, leaving 7 bases between. The germline V gene encodes CDR1 SGHRS and CDR2 YFSETQ. The CDR3 here is CASSLGTANTEAFF. The DNA of the CDR3 is TGCGCCAGCAGCTTGGGTACAGCGAACACTGAAGCTTTCTTT. Variable domain in full (rest from reference TRBV5-1 and TRBJ1-1): KAGVTQTPRYLIKTRGQQVTLSCSPISGHRSVSWYQQTPGQGLQFLFEYFSETQRNKGNFPGRFSGRQFSNSRSEMNVSTLELGDSALYLCASSLGTANTEAFFGQGTRLTVV.

J is TRBJ1-2 and V is TRBV7-8; 8 bases map to TRBD1. The ends lost 5 bases at V and 4 bases at J; junction bases unmatched: 15. CDR1 is SGHVS, CDR2 FQNEAQ, per germline. There are 17 residues in the CDR3. CDR3: CASSAVISLRGPYGYTF. CDR3 in DNA: TGTGCCAGCAGCGCGGTGATCTCCCTCAGGGGGCCCTATGGCTACACCTTC.

This clone occurred once. This chain uses TRBV7-2 with TRBJ2-4; D possibly corresponds to TRBD1 (5 bases). Trimming removed 7 bases from V and 2 bases from J, with 9 bases in between. The CDR3 totals 13 residues. CDR1 SGHTA and CDR2 FQGNSA come from the germline V gene. CDR3 coding DNA: TGTGCCAGCACTCAGGGTTCCAAAAACATTCAGTACTTC. Protein: CASTQGSKNIQYF. The whole variable domain, filled in from reference TRBV7-2 and TRBJ2-4, reads GAGVSQSPSNKVTEKGKDVELRCDPISGHTALYWYRQSLGQGLEFLIYFQGNSAPDKSGLPSDRFSAERTGGSVSTLTIQRTQQEDSAVYLCASTQGSKNIQYFGAGTRLSVL.

J is TRBJ1-5 and V is TRBV5-6; perhaps TRBD1 as D (6 bases). V lost 1 base to trimming and J lost 4 bases, with 12 bases between them. There are 15 residues in the CDR3. The germline V gene encodes CDR1 SGHDT and CDR2 YYEEEE. In nucleotides, the CDR3 is TGTGCCAGCAGCTTGTGGACAGCGTATAATCAGCCCCAGCATTTT. This encodes CASSLWTAYNQPQHF.

This rearrangement joins TRBV7-9 to TRBJ1-2, with 9 bases identical to TRBD1. The V segment lost 5 bases and the J segment 8 bases; nucleotides outside the gene matches: 9. Germline V CDR1 and CDR2: SEHNR, FQNEAQ (reference sequence). The CDR3 sequence is 14 residues long. This chain's CDR3 is CASSLPDRGQGYTF. The CDR3 DNA reads TGTGCCAGCAGCCTGCCGGACAGGGGACAGGGCTACACCTTC. The full variable domain, completed using reference TRBV7-9 and TRBJ1-2, is DTGVSQNPRHKITKRGQNVTFRCDPISEHNRLYWYRQTLGQGPEFLTYFQNEAQLEKSRLLSDRFSAERPKGSFSTLEIQRTEQGDSAMYLCASSLPDRGQGYTFGSGTRLTVV.

The rearrangement uses TRBV10-3 and TRBJ2-3; tentative D call: TRBD1 (6 bases). The germline V gene encodes CDR1 ENHRY and CDR2 SYGVKD. The CDR3 is made up of 14 amino acids. The V gene lost 4 bases and the J gene lost 2 bases, with 10 bases spanning the gap. The CDR3 is CAISGDRITDTQYF. The CDR3 DNA sequence: TGTGCCATCAGTGGTGACAGGATCACAGATACGCAGTATTTT.

V gene TRBV19 combines with J gene TRBJ2-1; D call uncertain. V gave up 2 bases and J gave up 8 bases, with 7 bases separating them. This CDR3 is built from 12 residues. Germline CDR1 and CDR2: LNHDA and SQIVND (reference sequence). CDR3 loop: CASSIKYDEQFF. CDR3 DNA: TGTGCCAGTAGTATAAAATACGATGAGCAGTTCTTC.

V is TRBV6-4 and J is TRBJ2-3, with 9 positions matching TRBD2. The germline CDR1 and CDR2 sequences are MRHNA and SNTAGT. J gave up 1 base and V 6 bases, and 5 bases lay outside the gene matches. The CDR3 extends over 15 amino acids. This CDR3 reads CASSPGLARTDTQYF. DNA of the CDR3: TGTGCCAGCAGCCCGGGACTAGCTCGCACAGATACGCAGTATTTT.